This T cell receptor (beta chain) originates from a study of blood T cell repertoires in COVID-19. In the study overall: Donors in the United States, Italy and Spain gave samples during acute or convalescent COVID-19. The analysed material was cDNA or gDNA that came from T cells, B-cell-depleted T cells, or PBMCs.

Per the original methods: Reference gene primer amplification gave nucleated cell count estimates. Assay used: immunoSEQ multiplex PCR; TCRdb lists only in-frame clones, some missing. Clonal size and the V and J genes are those of that table, whereas D and trimming came from the DNA. The sample shows 150,000 to 170,000 clones, about 79% of them seen only once. V dropped 6 bases and J dropped 6 bases, with 21 bases sitting between them. The germline gives CDR1 MNHEY, CDR2 SVGEGT. The CDR3 has 16 residues. Sequencing was performed on peripheral blood. The genes are TRBV6-2 or TRBV6-3 and TRBJ1-3; D not resolved. This sequence was found in a woman aged 55-75 years with acute or convalescent COVID-19. The CDR3 sequence: CASSTPSGGDLNTIYF. The CDR3 DNA sequence: TGTGCCAGCAGCACCCCGAGCGGCGGCGACTTAAACACCATATATTTT.